This T cell receptor (beta chain) is drawn from a study of sequential checkpoint blockade in melanoma. The overall study: Each arm's sequence ended with maintenance nivolumab. Matched biopsies came pretreatment and at week 13 for about two dozen patients.

This clone came up a few times. The antigen is not known. This CDR3 region has 17 residues. V dropped 3 bases and J dropped 4; count of bases not matched to a gene: 12. CDR1 is SGDLS, CDR2 YYNGEE, per germline. Here immunoSEQ multiplex PCR was the method, and the copy in TCRdb shows in-frame clones only, minus some. Seen here are about 37,000 clones, 30% to 40% observed once, and the top ten hold approximately 1.5%. Whole-study findings and limits: In arm A, pretreatment tumor clonality was associated with response.

Treatment in this sample: randomized to nivolumab then ipilimumab (arm A) or the reverse (arm B). V and J are TRBV9 and TRBJ1-3; 8 bases are a match to TRBD1. The sequencing here drew on tumor tissue (inferred from file names), taken from a patient given nivolumab and ipilimumab in sequence. This TCR came from a human donor with melanoma. The CDR3 protein is CASSGTDRGKPGNTIYF. The DNA for the CDR3 is TGTGCCAGCAGCGGCACCGACAGGGGAAAACCAGGAAACACCATATATTTT.